The T cell receptor (beta chain) described here comes from a study of T cells in Graves' hyperthyroidism and ophthalmopathy. CDR1 and CDR2 from the germline V gene are MDHEN and SYDVKM. The V and J ends lost 6 bases and 1 base respectively, with 12 bases between them. This CDR3 contains 14 residues. This clonotype has ten or more counts. TCR beta CDR3 region amplification was performed from RNA transcripts. In the first-round RT-PCR of the TCR CDR3, the HTBI primer set was used. TCRdb re-called the multiplex PCR reads through MiXCR, storing one row per CDR3 protein. The repertoire holds more than 300,000 distinct CDR3 sequences, with roughly 14% as singletons. Using less than 12 ml of fresh peripheral blood, PBMCs were prepared.

The genes are TRBV28 and TRBJ1-1; D is unclear. Material for sequencing was blood. The source of this sequence is a woman in her 30s with Graves' ophthalmopathy. CDR3 coding DNA: TGTGCCAGCAGCCCGAATCACAAGAACACTGAAGCTTTCTTT. It specifies CASSPNHKNTEAFF.